This entry lists 29 T cell receptor beta chains sequenced from one sample in a study of cytotoxic CD8 clonotypes in ibrutinib-treated CLL. Assay used: immunoSEQ multiplex PCR; TCRdb lists only in-frame clones, some missing. The top ten hold under 8.5% of the sample, which has about 310,000 clones, about 77% seen once. The sequenced sample was PBMCs, obtained before ibrutinib treatment. These receptor sequences come from a human donor with chronic lymphocytic leukemia.

The chain has TRBV6-5 and TRBJ2-5; D possibly corresponds to TRBD1 (5 bases). TRBJ2-7 matches the DNA end more closely, so the J call is doubtful. The CDR3 has 12 amino acids. Per the germline V gene, CDR1 is MNHEY and CDR2 is SVGAGI. The CDR3 loop is CASSLGAGEQYF. In DNA, the CDR3 is TGTGCCAGCAGTTTAGGGGCCGGCGAGCAGTACTTC.

The rearrangement links TRBV19 to TRBJ2-7; D possibly matches TRBD1 or TRBD2 (5 bases each). The CDR3 is 12 amino acids. The V gene's germline CDR1 is LNHDA and CDR2 SQIVND (reference sequence). The CDR3 region is CASGGTTYEQYF. In DNA form, the CDR3 reads TGTGCATCTGGGGGAACAACCTACGAGCAGTACTTC.

The V call is TRBV10-3, the J call TRBJ1-5; D is unclear. Trimming cost V 3 bases and J 6 bases, with 12 bases left between them. The V gene's germline CDR1 is ENHRY and CDR2 SYGVKD. CDR3 length: 14 residues. In DNA, the CDR3 is TGTGCCATCAGTGACAGTCAGGCGGGTCAGCCCCAGCATTTT. Its protein is CAISDSQAGQPQHF.

The J gene is TRBJ2-7, the V gene TRBV11-2, with 12 bases that match TRBD2. The germline V gene encodes CDR1 SGHAT and CDR2 FQNNGV. The CDR3 runs to 17 residues. Trimming took 4 bases from V and 0 from J; bases not matched to a gene: 7. For the CDR3, the DNA is TGTGCCAGCAGCTATCACCCGGGACTAGCGGGCTCCTACGAGCAGTACTTC. Protein product: CASSYHPGLAGSYEQYF.

This chain joins TRBV7-2 and TRBJ1-5; 8 bases are shared with TRBD1. V was clipped by 3 bases and J by 7 bases; unmatched bases: 5. This CDR3 has 14 residues. Looked up from germline, CDR1 is SGHTA and CDR2 is FQGNSA. In nucleotides, the CDR3 is TGTGCCAGCAGCTTTGTACAGGGGGGACAGCCCCAGCATTTT. As protein: CASSFVQGGQPQHF.

The V gene is TRBV7-2, the J gene TRBJ2-5; 14 nucleotides match TRBD2. The trim removed 5 bases at V and 2 bases at J, leaving 4 bases unmatched. Germline-derived CDR1 and CDR2 are SGHTA and FQGNSA. The CDR3 has 16 amino acids. The CDR3: CASSQGLAGVQETQYF. The CDR3 DNA is TGTGCCAGCAGCCAGGGACTAGCGGGAGTGCAAGAGACCCAGTACTTC. Together with reference TRBV7-2 and TRBJ2-5, the CDR3 gives the full variable domain: GAGVSQSPSNKVTEKGKDVELRCDPISGHTALYWYRQSLGQGLEFLIYFQGNSAPDKSGLPSDRFSAERTGGSVSTLTIQRTQQEDSAVYLCASSQGLAGVQETQYFGPGTRLLVL.

This clone was picked up a small number of times. This specimen includes other DNA sequences encoding the same CDR3. This chain uses TRBV7-9 with TRBJ2-7, with 10 positions matching TRBD1. The CDR3 loop spans 14 amino acids. With 4 bases clipped from V and 3 bases from J, the junction kept 3 bases outside the gene matches. Germline lookup yields CDR1 SEHNR and CDR2 FQNEAQ (reference sequence). Written as DNA, the CDR3 is TGTGCCAGCAGCTATCGGGACAGGGGCTACGAGCAGTACTTC. It is translated as CASSYRDRGYEQYF.

The V gene is TRBV6-5, the J gene TRBJ2-7; no reliable D call. Trimming cost V 5 bases and J 0 bases, with 8 bases left between them. Germline V gives CDR1 MNHEY, CDR2 SVGAGI. The length of the CDR3 is 13 residues. DNA of the CDR3: TGTGCCAGCAGTCTAGGGAACTCCTACGAGCAGTACTTC. Protein product: CASSLGNSYEQYF.

V usage is TRBV2 and J usage is TRBJ2-5; D is undetermined. The germline V gene has CDR1 SNHLY and CDR2 FYNNEI. The CDR3 loop spans 12 amino acids. Between the trimmed V and J ends, which lost 7 bases and 5 bases, there was a span of 11 bases. CDR3 residues: CASNFWYETQYF. The CDR3 DNA is TGTGCCAGCAACTTTTGGTATGAGACCCAGTACTTC.

V and J are TRBV30 and TRBJ1-5; the D is unclear. Germline V gene sequence: CDR1 GTSNPN, CDR2 SVGIG (reference sequence). Trimming took 2 bases from V and 9 from J, leaving 20 bases between them. CDR3 length equals 15 residues. CDR3 sequence reads: CAWSLGVDTKSPQHF. In nucleotides, the CDR3 is TGTGCCTGGAGTCTAGGTGTAGACACCAAATCGCCCCAGCATTTT.

This rearrangement joins TRBV6-6 to TRBJ1-1, with a weak D call TRBD1 (6 bases). Trimming shortened V by 2 bases and J by 3 bases, and 13 bases separated the two germline ends. Germline assignment: CDR1 MNHNY and CDR2 SVGAGI (reference sequence). This CDR3 is built from 15 residues. CDR3 bases: TGTGCCAGCAGTTACCGAGGGGGGGGTTACACTGAAGCTTTCTTT. This codes for CASSYRGGGYTEAFF.

This chain joins TRBV6-1 and TRBJ2-7, with TRBD2 identical over 7 bases. Trimming took 7 bases from V and 3 from J; bases not matched to a gene: 9. CDR1 is MNHNS, CDR2 SASEGT, per germline. The CDR3 has 14 residues. The CDR3: CASTPSGIYYEQYF. In DNA form, the CDR3 reads TGTGCCAGCACCCCTAGCGGCATTTACTACGAGCAGTACTTC.

J is TRBJ2-1 and V is TRBV21-1; whether TRBD2, the table's D call, matches the DNA was not checked. TRBV21-1 is a pseudogene. This CDR3 has 14 residues. The CDR3 nucleotides are TGTGCCAGCAAGCCTAGCGGGAGTTCCTATGAGCAGTTCTTC. Its translation: CASKPSGSSYEQFF.

Notes on this clone: A read error may produce the germline difference seen at one junction end. The chain combines TRBV6-5 with TRBJ2-7, with 8 nucleotides matching TRBD2. Germline lookup yields CDR1 MNHEY and CDR2 SVGAGI. The CDR3 is 16 amino acids. The CDR3 spells CASSYLSGSHSYEQYF. CDR3 sequence (DNA): TGTGCCAGCAGCTACTTGAGCGGGAGCCACTCCTACGAGCAGTACTTC.

The V call is TRBV5-1, the J call TRBJ2-3; TRBD1 might be the D (6 bases). Trimming removed 1 base at V and 1 base at J, with 13 bases between. This CDR3 has 16 amino acids. Germline V gene lookup returns CDR1 SGHRS and CDR2 YFSETQ. The CDR3 DNA follows: TGCGCCAGCAGCTTGTGGGGGCGCATCGGCACAGATACGCAGTATTTT. Its protein product is CASSLWGRIGTDTQYF.

The chain has TRBV9 and TRBJ2-7, with D tentatively TRBD2 (5 bases). V lost 4 bases, J lost 2 bases, and 19 bases lay in between. The V gene's germline CDR1 is SGDLS and CDR2 YYNGEE. This CDR3 region has 16 residues. The CDR3 protein is CASSHDSKGLTYEQYF. The CDR3 DNA reads as TGTGCCAGCAGCCACGATTCAAAAGGACTGACCTACGAGCAGTACTTC.

V gene TRBV5-1 combines with J gene TRBJ1-2; TRBD1 matches 8 bases. J was trimmed by 8 bases and V by 2 bases; bases with no gene match: 5. This CDR3 has 13 amino acids. Germline loops: CDR1 SGHRS, CDR2 YFSETQ. The CDR3 nucleotides read TGCGCCAGCAGCTTCCTCAGGGGGCGAGGCTACACCTTC. It codes for CASSFLRGRGYTF.

V and J are TRBV6-6 and TRBJ2-7, with no clear D. V gave up 6 bases and J gave up 1 base, with 10 bases separating them. CDR1 and CDR2 from the germline V gene are MNHNY and SVGAGI (reference sequence). CDR3 length: 13 amino acids. This chain's CDR3 is CASRLQASYEQYF. DNA for the CDR3: TGTGCCAGCAGACTCCAGGCATCCTACGAGCAGTACTTC.

The rearrangement links TRBV7-6 to TRBJ2-7; 14 bases are shared with TRBD2. CDR3 length equals 16 residues. The germline V gene encodes CDR1 SGHVS and CDR2 FNYEAQ. J gave up 5 bases and V 5 bases, and 8 bases lay outside the gene matches. The CDR3 nucleotides read TGTGCCAGCAGCCGACGTGGGACTAGCGGGAGCCACGAGCAGTACTTC. Amino acid sequence: CASSRRGTSGSHEQYF.

This clone occurred once. The chain couples TRBV5-1 to TRBJ2-7; 7 bases are a match to TRBD1. The CDR3 extends over 15 amino acids. Germline V gives CDR1 SGHRS, CDR2 YFSETQ. Germline trimming cut 6 bases from V and 1 base from J; bases unmatched to any gene: 10. The CDR3 nucleotides are TGCGCCAGCACCACACAGGGGTATGGTTCCTACGAGCAGTACTTC. It yields the protein CASTTQGYGSYEQYF.

The V gene is TRBV11-2, the J gene TRBJ2-7, with D perhaps TRBD1 (5 bases). There are 14 residues in the CDR3. V shed 5 bases and J shed 7 bases, with 18 bases lying between them. CDR1 is SGHAT, CDR2 FQNNGV, per germline. CDR3 nucleotides: TGTGCCAGCAGCGCGTCCCCAGGGTCTGGGGAGCAGTACTTC. Protein product: CASSASPGSGEQYF.

The chain carries TRBV27 and TRBJ2-7; possibly TRBD2 for D (6 bases). V shed 5 bases and J shed 6 bases, with 20 bases lying between them. Per germline, CDR1 MNHEY and CDR2 SMNVEV (reference sequence). The CDR3 has 15 residues. CDR3 nucleotide sequence: TGTGCCAGCAGTGCTATCGTTGGGGGGTTTTTCGAGCAGTACTTC. Translated, it gives CASSAIVGGFFEQYF.

The chain uses TRBV30 and TRBJ2-7; D gene uncertain. Germline CDR1 GTSNPN, CDR2 SVGIG (reference sequence). V lost 1 base, J lost 0 bases, and 7 bases lay in between. The CDR3 runs to 13 residues. CDR3 region: CAWSASYSYEQYF. The CDR3 region has the DNA TGTGCCTGGAGTGCCAGCTACTCCTACGAGCAGTACTTC.

V is TRBV30 and J is TRBJ2-1; maybe TRBD2 (6 bases). The V and J ends lost 3 bases and 4 bases respectively, with 10 bases between them. The CDR3 is 13 residues long. Germline-derived CDR1 and CDR2 are GTSNPN and SVGIG (reference sequence). CDR3 sequence: CAWRSGTYNEQFF. CDR3 bases: TGTGCCTGGAGATCCGGGACTTACAATGAGCAGTTCTTC.

The chain carries TRBV6-1 and TRBJ2-5; D might be TRBD2 (5 bases). The CDR3 extends over 11 amino acids. Trimming left V 4 bases short and J 7 bases short, with 7 bases between. The V gene's germline CDR1 is MNHNS and CDR2 SASEGT. The CDR3 protein is CASSGRGTQYF. CDR3 sequence (DNA): TGTGCCAGCAGTGGCCGGGGGACCCAGTACTTC.

The chain carries TRBV29-1 and TRBJ1-2; D is perhaps TRBD1 (5 bases). Trimming pared 6 bases from V and 5 bases from J, leaving 16 bases between. Germline V gene sequence: CDR1 SQVTM, CDR2 ANQGSEA. The CDR3 length is 13 residues. The DNA for the CDR3 is TGCAGCGTCGTGAGGGGCTCGGGTTATGGCTACACCTTC. Translating it yields CSVVRGSGYGYTF.

This chain connects TRBV5-4 to TRBJ2-5; 10 bases are shared with TRBD2. J lost 5 bases, V lost 0 bases, and 7 bases had no gene match. This CDR3 spans 16 amino acids. Germline-derived CDR1 and CDR2 are SGHNT and YYREEE (reference sequence). CDR3 in amino acids: CASSLDTSGNGETQYF. CDR3 DNA: TGTGCCAGCAGCTTGGATACTAGCGGGAACGGTGAGACCCAGTACTTC.

This clone was observed a handful of times. The V gene is TRBV4-2, the J gene TRBJ1-5; 7 nucleotides match TRBD1. Germline CDR1 reads LGHNA; CDR2 reads YNFKEQ. The CDR3 spans 15 residues. J was trimmed by 6 bases and V by 4 bases; bases with no gene match: 9. The CDR3 coding sequence is TGTGCCAGCAGCCCAACCCCAGGGGGACGTCAGCCCCAGCATTTT. This translates into CASSPTPGGRQPQHF.

This clone was counted between two and nine times. The CDR3 spells CASSVASGMSYEQYF. In nucleotides, the CDR3 is TGTGCCAGCAGCGTAGCTTCCGGGATGTCTTACGAGCAGTACTTC. The chain joins TRBV9 to TRBJ2-7, with D perhaps TRBD2 (5 bases). The ends were cut back, 0 bases at V and 4 bases at J, with 14 bases in the middle. Germline assignment: CDR1 SGDLS and CDR2 YYNGEE. The CDR3 contains 15 residues.